This TCR beta chain emerged from a study of blood T cells in healthy people across ages. Whole-study findings and limits: What prevented conclusive comparison of naive and antigen-experienced cells was that PBMCs were unsorted.

Turning to this clonotype: The antigen remains unidentified.

It was with a sample-barcoded 5' primer and a J-beta primer mix that a second PCR of roughly 7 to 12 cycles was run. TCRdb re-derived calls from the 5' RACE reads in MiXCR, one entry per CDR3 protein. The sample includes nearly 800,000 distinct CDR3 sequences, about 25% of them seen just once. CDR3 length equals 17 residues. Trimming removed 3 bases from V and 1 base from J; junction bases left unmatched: 10. Per germline, CDR1 SGDLS and CDR2 YYNGEE. These records were also assigned to another study, of T cells of mothers and their children.

This receptor was obtained from a boy aged 5-17 years in good health. The J gene is TRBJ2-1, the V gene TRBV9, with TRBD2 matching over 7 bases. The sequenced material came from blood. The CDR3 nucleotides are TGTGCCAGCAGCGGGGGTCGGGGTAGCGGGTCCTACAATGAGCAGTTCTTC. It specifies CASSGGRGSGSYNEQFF.